A single sample gave rise to the 4 T cell receptor beta chains below, sequenced in a study of blood T cell repertoires in COVID-19. Generated by immunoSEQ multiplex PCR, the TCRdb table keeps only in-frame clones and is missing some. The sample consists of around 120,000 clones, about 89% of them appearing once. The sequenced material came from peripheral blood. The receptors originated from a woman aged 70-85 years with acute or convalescent COVID-19.

Only a few counts were recorded for this clone. The J gene is TRBJ1-2, the V gene TRBV3-1 (or the pseudogene TRBV3-2), with TRBD1 as a possible D gene (6 bases). This CDR3 is built from 15 residues. The germline CDR1 and CDR2 sequences are LGHDT and YNNKEL (reference sequence). The V end was cut by 3 bases, the J end by 0 bases, with 11 bases between. CDR3 sequence: CASSHTGRANYGYTF. CDR3 sequence (DNA): TGTGCCAGCAGCCACACAGGGAGAGCTAACTATGGCTACACCTTC.

The genes are TRBV20-1 and TRBJ1-1, with 8 bases fitting TRBD1. The V segment lost 6 bases and the J segment 6 bases; nucleotides outside the gene matches: 3. CDR3 length: 11 amino acids. The V gene's germline CDR1 is DFQATT and CDR2 SNEGSKA (reference sequence). Here the CDR3 DNA reads TGCAGTGCCAGGGGGCGCGCTGAAGCTTTCTTT. It specifies CSARGRAEAFF.

The chain couples TRBV6-4 to TRBJ2-2; possibly TRBD1 for D (6 bases). This CDR3 has 14 amino acids. Deletions cut 5 bases from V and 1 base from J, with 8 bases between. CDR1 and CDR2 (germline): MRHNA, SNTAGT. The CDR3 here is CASSSTGNTGELFF. In DNA form, the CDR3 reads TGTGCCAGCAGTTCGACAGGGAACACCGGGGAGCTGTTTTTT.

The rearrangement links TRBV30 to TRBJ2-7; D is unresolved. CDR3 length: 14 amino acids. Trimming left V 7 bases short and J 1 base short, with 17 bases between. Germline V lookup: CDR1 GTSNPN, CDR2 SVGIG (reference sequence). The CDR3 spells CAYTTGSSSYEQYF. CDR3 sequence (DNA): TGTGCCTACACTACCGGGTCCTCATCCTACGAGCAGTACTTC. Variable domain in full (rest from reference TRBV30 and TRBJ2-7): SQTIHQWPATLVQPVGSPLSLECTVEGTSNPNLYWYRQAAGRGLQLLFYSVGIGQISSEVPQNLSASRPQDRQFILSSKKLLLSDSGFYLCAYTTGSSSYEQYFGPGTRLTVT.